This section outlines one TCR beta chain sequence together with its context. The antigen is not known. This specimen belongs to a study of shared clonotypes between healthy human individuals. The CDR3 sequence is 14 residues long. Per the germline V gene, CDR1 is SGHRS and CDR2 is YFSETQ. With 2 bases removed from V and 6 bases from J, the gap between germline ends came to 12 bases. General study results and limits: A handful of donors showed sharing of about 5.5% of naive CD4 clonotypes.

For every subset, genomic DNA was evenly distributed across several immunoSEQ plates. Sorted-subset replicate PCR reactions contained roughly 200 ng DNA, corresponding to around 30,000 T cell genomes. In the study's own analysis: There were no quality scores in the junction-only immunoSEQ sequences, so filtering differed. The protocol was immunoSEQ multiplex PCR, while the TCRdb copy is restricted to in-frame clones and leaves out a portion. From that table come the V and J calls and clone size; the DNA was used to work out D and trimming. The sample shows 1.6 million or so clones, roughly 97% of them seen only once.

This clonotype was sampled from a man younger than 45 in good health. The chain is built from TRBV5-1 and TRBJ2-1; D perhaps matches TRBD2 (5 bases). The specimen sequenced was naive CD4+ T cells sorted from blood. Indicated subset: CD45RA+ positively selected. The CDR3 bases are TGCGCCAGCAGCTTAGGACTCCCTTCCAATGAGCAGTTCTTC. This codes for CASSLGLPSNEQFF.